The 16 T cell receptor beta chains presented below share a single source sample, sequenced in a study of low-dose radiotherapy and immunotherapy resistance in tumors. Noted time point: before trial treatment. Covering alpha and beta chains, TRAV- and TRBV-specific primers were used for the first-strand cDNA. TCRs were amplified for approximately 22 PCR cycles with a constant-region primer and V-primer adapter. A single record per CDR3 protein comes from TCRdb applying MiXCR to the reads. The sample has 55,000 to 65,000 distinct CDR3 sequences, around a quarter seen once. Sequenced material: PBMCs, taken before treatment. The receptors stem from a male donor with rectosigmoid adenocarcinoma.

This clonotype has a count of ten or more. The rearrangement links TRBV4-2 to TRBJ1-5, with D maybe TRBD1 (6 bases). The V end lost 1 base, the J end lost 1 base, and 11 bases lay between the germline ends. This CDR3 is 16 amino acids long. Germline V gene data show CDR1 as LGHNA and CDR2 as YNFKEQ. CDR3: CASSQAAGESNQPQHF. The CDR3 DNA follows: TGTGCCAGCAGCCAAGCGGCAGGGGAGAGCAATCAGCCCCAGCATTTT.

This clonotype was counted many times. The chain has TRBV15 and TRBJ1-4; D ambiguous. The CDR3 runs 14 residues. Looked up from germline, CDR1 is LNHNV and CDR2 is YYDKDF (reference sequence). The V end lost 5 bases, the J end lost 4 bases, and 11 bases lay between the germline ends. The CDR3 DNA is TGTGCCACCAGCGCCGACCGGAGTAATGAAAAACTGTTTTTT. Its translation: CATSADRSNEKLFF.

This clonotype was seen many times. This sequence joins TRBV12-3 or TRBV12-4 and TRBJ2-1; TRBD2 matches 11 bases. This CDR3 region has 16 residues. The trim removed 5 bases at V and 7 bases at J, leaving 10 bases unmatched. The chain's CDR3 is CASSLRVSGGVNEQFF. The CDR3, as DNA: TGTGCCAGCAGTCTCCGTGTTAGCGGGGGGGTTAATGAGCAGTTCTTC.

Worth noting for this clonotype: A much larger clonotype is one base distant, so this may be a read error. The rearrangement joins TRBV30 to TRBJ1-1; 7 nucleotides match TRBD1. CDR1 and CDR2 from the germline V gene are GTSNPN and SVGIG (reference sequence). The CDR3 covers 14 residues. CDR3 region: CACTSGQWNTEASF. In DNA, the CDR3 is TGTGCCTGTACCTCGGGACAGTGGAACACTGAAGCTTCCTTT.

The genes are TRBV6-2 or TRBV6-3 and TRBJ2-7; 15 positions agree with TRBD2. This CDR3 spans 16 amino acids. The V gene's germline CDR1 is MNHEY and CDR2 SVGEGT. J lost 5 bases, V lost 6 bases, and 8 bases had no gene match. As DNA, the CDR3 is TGTGCCAGCAGAACAGCCGGGACTAGCGGGAGGAACGAGCAGTACTTC. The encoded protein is CASRTAGTSGRNEQYF.

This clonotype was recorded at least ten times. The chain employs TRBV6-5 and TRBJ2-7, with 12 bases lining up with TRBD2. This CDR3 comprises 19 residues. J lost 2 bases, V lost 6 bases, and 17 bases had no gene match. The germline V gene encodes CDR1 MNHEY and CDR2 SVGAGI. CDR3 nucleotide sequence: TGTGCCAGCAGCCACGGTACCCTGACTAGCGGGAGCTCGCCCTACGAGCAGTACTTC. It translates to CASSHGTLTSGSSPYEQYF.

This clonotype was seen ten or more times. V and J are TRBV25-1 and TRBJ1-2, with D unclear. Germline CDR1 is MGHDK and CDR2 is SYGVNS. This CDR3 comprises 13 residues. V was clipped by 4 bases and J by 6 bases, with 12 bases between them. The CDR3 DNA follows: TGTGCCAGCAGTGCGAGAGGGTTCGATGGCTACACCTTC. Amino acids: CASSARGFDGYTF.

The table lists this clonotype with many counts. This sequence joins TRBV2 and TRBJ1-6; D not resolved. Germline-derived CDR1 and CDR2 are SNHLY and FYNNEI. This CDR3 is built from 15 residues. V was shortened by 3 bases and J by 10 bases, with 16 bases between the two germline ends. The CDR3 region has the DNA TGTGCCAGCAGTGAGGAGGCCTTAGGGTCGTCACCCCTCCACTTT. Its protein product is CASSEEALGSSPLHF.

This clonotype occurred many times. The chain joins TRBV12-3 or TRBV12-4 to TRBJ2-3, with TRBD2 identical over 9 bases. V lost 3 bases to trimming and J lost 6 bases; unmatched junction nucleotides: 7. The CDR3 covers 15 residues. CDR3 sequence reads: CASSFSSGRRDTQYF. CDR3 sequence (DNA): TGTGCCAGCAGTTTTTCCAGCGGGAGGAGGGATACGCAGTATTTT.

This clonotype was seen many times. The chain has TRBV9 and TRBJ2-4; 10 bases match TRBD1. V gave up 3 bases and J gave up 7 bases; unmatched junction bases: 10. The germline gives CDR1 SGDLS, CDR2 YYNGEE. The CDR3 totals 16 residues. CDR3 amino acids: CASSAYSGTGANIQYF. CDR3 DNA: TGTGCCAGCAGCGCCTACTCCGGGACAGGGGCCAACATTCAGTACTTC.

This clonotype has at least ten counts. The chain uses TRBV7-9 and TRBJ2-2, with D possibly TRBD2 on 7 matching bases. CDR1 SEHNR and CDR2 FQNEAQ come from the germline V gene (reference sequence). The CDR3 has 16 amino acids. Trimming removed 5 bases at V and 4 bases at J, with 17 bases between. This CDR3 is CASSRRGGLGTGELFF. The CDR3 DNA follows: TGTGCCAGCAGCCGCCGCGGGGGCTTAGGCACCGGGGAGCTGTTTTTT.

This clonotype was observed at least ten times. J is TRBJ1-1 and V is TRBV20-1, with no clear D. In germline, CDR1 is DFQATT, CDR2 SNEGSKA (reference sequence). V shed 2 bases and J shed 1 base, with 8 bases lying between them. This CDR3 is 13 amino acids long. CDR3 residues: CSARPTGNTEAFF. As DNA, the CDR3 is TGCAGTGCTAGACCGACGGGGAACACTGAAGCTTTCTTT.

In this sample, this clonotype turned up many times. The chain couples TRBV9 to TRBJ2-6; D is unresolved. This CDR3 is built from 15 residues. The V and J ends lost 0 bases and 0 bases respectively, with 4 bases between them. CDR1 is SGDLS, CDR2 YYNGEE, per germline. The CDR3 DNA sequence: TGTGCCAGCAGCGTAGAAGGCTCTGGGGCCAACGTCCTGACTTTC. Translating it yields CASSVEGSGANVLTF.

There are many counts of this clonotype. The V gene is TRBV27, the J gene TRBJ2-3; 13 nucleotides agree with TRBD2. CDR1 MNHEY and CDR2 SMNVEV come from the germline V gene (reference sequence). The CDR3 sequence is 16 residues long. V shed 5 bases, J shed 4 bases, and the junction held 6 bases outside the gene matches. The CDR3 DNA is TGTGCCAGCAGTCCCCCGACTAGCGGGAGGCCAGATACGCAGTATTTT. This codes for CASSPPTSGRPDTQYF.

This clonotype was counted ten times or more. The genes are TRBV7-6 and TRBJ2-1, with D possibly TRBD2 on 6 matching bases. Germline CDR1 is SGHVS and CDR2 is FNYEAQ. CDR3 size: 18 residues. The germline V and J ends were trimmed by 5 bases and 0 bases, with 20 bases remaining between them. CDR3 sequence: CASSPWNMVADSYNEQFF. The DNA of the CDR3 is TGTGCCAGCAGCCCATGGAATATGGTAGCGGACTCCTACAATGAGCAGTTCTTC.

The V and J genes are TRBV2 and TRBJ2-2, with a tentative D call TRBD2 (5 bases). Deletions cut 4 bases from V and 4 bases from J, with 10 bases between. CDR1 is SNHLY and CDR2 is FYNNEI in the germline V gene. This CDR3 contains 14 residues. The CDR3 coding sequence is TGTGCCAGCAGTGGGCGGGTGTTCACCGGGGAGCTGTTTTTT. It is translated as CASSGRVFTGELFF.